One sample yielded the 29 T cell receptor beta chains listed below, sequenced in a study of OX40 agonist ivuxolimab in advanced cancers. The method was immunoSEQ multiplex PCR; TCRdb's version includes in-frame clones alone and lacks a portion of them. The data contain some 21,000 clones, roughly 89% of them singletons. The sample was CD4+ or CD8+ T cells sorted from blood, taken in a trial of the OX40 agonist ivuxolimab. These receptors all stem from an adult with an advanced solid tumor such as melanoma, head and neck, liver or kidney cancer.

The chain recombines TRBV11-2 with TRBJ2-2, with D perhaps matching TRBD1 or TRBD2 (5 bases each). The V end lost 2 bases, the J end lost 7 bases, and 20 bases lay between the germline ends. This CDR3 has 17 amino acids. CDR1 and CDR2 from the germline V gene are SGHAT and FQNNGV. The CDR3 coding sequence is TGTGCCAGCAGCTTATTCAACCGGGGCCCCCGGGGCGGGGAGCTGTTTTTT. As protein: CASSLFNRGPRGGELFF.

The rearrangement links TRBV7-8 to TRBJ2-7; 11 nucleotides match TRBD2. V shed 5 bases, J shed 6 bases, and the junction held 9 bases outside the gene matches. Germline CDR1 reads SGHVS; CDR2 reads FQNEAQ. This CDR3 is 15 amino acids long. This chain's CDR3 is CASSRGTSGTGEQYF. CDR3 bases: TGTGCCAGCAGCCGAGGGACTAGCGGCACGGGCGAGCAGTACTTC.

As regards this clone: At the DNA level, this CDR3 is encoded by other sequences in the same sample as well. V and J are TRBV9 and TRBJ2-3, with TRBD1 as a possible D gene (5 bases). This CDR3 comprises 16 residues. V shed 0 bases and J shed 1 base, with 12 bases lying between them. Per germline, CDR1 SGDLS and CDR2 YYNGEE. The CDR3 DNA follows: TGTGCCAGCAGCGTAGGGGGCGGAGAGGGCACAGATACGCAGTATTTT. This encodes CASSVGGGEGTDTQYF. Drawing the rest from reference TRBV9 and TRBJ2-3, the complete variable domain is DSGVTQTPKHLITATGQRVTLRCSPRSGDLSVYWYQQSLDQGLQFLIQYYNGEERAKGNILERFSAQQFPDLHSELNLSSLELGDSALYFCASSVGGGEGTDTQYFGPGTRLTVL.

This CDR3 reads CASALGFNEQFF. In DNA form, the CDR3 reads TGTGCCAGCGCGCTCGGCTTCAATGAGCAGTTCTTC. The V and J genes are TRBV6-1 and TRBJ2-1; D is ambiguous. The V gene lost 8 bases and the J gene lost 6 bases, with 11 bases spanning the gap. Germline CDR1 MNHNS, CDR2 SASEGT. The CDR3 covers 12 residues.

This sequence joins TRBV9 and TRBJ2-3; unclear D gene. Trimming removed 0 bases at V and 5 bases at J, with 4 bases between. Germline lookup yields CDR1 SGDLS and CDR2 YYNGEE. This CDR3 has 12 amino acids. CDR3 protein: CASSVGIDTQYF. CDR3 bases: TGTGCCAGCAGCGTAGGCATAGATACGCAGTATTTT.

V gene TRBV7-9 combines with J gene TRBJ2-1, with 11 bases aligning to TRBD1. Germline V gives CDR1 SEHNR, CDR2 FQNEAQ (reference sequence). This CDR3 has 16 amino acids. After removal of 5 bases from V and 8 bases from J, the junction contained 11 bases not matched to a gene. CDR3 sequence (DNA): TGTGCCAGCAGCCGAAGGGGGACAGGGGGACTCGATGAGCAGTTCTTC. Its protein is CASSRRGTGGLDEQFF.

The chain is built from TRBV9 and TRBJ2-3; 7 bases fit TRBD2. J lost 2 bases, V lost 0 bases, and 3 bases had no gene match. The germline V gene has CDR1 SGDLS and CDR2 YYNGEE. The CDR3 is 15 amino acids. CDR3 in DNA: TGTGCCAGCAGCGTAGGGCTAGCGGCCACAGATACGCAGTATTTT. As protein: CASSVGLAATDTQYF.

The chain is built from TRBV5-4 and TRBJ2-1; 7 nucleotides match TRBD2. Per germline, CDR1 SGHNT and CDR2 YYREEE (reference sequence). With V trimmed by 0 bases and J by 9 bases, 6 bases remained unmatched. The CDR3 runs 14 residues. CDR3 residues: CASSLERGLGEQFF. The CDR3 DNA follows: TGTGCCAGCAGCTTGGAGCGGGGCCTAGGTGAGCAGTTCTTC.

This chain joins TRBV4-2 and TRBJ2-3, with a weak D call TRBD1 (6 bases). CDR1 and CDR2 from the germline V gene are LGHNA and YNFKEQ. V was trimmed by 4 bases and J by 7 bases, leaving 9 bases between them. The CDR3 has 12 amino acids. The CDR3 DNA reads TGTGCCAGCAGCCCTGACAGGAATACGCAGTATTTT. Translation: CASSPDRNTQYF.

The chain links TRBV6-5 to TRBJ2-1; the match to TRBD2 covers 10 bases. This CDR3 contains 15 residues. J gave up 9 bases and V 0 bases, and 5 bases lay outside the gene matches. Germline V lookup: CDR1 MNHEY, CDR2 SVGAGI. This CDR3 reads CASSYSTSGVGEQFF. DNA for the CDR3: TGTGCCAGCAGTTACTCAACTAGCGGGGTTGGTGAGCAGTTCTTC.

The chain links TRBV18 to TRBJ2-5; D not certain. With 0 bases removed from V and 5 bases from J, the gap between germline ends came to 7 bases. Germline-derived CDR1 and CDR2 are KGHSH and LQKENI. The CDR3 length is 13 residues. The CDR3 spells CASSPPGRETQYF. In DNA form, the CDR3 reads TGTGCCAGCTCACCACCTGGGCGGGAGACCCAGTACTTC.

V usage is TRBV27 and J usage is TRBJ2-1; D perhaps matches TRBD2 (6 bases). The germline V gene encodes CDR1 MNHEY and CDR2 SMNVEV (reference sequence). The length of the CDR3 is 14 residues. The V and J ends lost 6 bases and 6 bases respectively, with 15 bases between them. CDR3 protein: CASRPAGWGNEQFF. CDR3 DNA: TGTGCCAGCAGACCAGCGGGCTGGGGCAATGAGCAGTTCTTC.

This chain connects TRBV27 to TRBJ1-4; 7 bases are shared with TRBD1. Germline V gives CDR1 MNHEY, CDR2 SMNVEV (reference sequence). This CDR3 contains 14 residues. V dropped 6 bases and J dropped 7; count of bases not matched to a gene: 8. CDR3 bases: TGTGCCAGCAGCGACAGGGAAGTCAGTGAAAAACTGTTTTTT. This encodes CASSDREVSEKLFF.

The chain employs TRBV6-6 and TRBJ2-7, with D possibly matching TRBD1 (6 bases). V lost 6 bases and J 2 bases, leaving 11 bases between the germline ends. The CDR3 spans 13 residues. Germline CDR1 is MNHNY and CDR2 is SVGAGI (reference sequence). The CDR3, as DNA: TGTGCCAGCAGCCAACAGGGACCCTACGAGCAGTACTTC. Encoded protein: CASSQQGPYEQYF.

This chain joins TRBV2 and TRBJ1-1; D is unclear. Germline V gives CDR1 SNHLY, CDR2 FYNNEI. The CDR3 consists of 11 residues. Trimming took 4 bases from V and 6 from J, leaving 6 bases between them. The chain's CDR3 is CASSVSPEAFF. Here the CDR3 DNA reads TGTGCCAGCAGTGTGTCGCCTGAAGCTTTCTTT.

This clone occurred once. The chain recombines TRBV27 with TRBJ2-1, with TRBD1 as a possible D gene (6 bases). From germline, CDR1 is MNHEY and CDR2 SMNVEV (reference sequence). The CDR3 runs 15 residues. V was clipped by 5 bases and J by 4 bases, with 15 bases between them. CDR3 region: CASSQTGTNYNEQFF. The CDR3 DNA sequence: TGTGCCAGCAGTCAAACCGGGACAAATTACAATGAGCAGTTCTTC.

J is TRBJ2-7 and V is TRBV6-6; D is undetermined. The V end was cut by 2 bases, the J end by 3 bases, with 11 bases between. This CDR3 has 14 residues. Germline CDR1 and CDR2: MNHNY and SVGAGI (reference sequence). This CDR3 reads CASSYIQAGYEQYF. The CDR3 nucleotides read TGTGCCAGCAGTTACATCCAGGCAGGCTACGAGCAGTACTTC.

CDR3 DNA sequence: TGTGCCAGTAGTATCGGCAGGTCGAGCAATCAGCCCCAGCATTTT. Translating gives CASSIGRSSNQPQHF. The rearrangement uses TRBV19 and TRBJ1-5; D gene uncertain. Germline CDR1 LNHDA, CDR2 SQIVND (reference sequence). This CDR3 spans 15 amino acids. Trimming stripped 3 bases from V and 1 base from J, with 10 bases between.

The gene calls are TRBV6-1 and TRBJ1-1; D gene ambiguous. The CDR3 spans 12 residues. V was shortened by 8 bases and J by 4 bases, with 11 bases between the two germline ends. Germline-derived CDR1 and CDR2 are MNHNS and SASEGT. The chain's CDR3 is CASVLTSTEAFF. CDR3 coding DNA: TGTGCCAGCGTCCTGACTTCCACTGAAGCTTTCTTT.

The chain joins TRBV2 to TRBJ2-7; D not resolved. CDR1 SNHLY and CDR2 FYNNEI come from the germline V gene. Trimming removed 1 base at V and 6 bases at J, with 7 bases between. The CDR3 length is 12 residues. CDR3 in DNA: TGTGCCAGCAGTGAAGACCCCTCCGAGCAGTACTTC. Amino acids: CASSEDPSEQYF. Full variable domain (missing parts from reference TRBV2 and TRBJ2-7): EPEVTQTPSHQVTQMGQEVILRCVPISNHLYFYWYRQILGQKVEFLVSFYNNEISEKSEIFDDQFSVERPDGSNFTLKIRSTKLEDSAMYFCASSEDPSEQYFGPGTRLTVT.

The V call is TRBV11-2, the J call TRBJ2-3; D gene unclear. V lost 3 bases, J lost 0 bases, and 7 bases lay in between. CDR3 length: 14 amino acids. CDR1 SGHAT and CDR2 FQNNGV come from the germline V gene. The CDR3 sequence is CASSFVGSTDTQYF. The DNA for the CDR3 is TGTGCCAGCAGCTTTGTTGGGAGCACAGATACGCAGTATTTT.

Here the CDR3 DNA reads TGTGCCAGCAGTGCCGTTATACTAGCGCGCCCAGATACGCAGTATTTT. Its protein is CASSAVILARPDTQYF. The chain has TRBV6-1 and TRBJ2-3; 7 bases agree with TRBD2. V gave up 4 bases and J gave up 4 bases; unmatched junction bases: 11. The germline gives CDR1 MNHNS, CDR2 SASEGT. The CDR3 spans 16 residues.

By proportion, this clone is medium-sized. The CDR3 is CASRRSGNTIYF. The CDR3, as DNA: TGTGCCAGCAGGCGCTCTGGAAACACCATATATTTT. The chain employs TRBV2 and TRBJ1-3; D unclear. CDR1 and CDR2 from the germline V gene are SNHLY and FYNNEI. The CDR3 totals 12 residues. With 6 bases removed from V and 0 bases from J, the gap between germline ends came to 3 bases.

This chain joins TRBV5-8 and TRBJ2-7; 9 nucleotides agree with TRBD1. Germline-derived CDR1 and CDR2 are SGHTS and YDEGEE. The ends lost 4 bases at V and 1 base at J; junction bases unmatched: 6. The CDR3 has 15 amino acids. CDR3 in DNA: TGTGCCAGCAGCGCCGCACAGGGGGCTTCCTACGAGCAGTACTTC. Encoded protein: CASSAAQGASYEQYF. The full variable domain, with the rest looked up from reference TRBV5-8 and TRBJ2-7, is EAGVTQSPTHLIKTRGQQATLRCSPISGHTSVYWYQQALGLGLQFLLWYDEGEERNRGNFPPRFSGRQFPNYSSELNVNALELEDSALYLCASSAAQGASYEQYFGPGTRLTVT.

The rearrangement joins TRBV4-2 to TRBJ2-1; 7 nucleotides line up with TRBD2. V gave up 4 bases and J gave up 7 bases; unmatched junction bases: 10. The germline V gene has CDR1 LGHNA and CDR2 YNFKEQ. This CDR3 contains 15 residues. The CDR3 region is CASSPHGAGVNEQFF. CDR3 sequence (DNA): TGTGCCAGCAGCCCCCACGGCGCGGGAGTTAATGAGCAGTTCTTC.

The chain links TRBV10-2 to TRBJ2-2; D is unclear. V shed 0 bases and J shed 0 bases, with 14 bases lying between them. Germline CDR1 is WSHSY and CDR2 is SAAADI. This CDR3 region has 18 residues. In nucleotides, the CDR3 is TGCGCCAGCAGTGAGTCGCATTCTAGGATAGCGAACACCGGGGAGCTGTTTTTT. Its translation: CASSESHSRIANTGELFF.

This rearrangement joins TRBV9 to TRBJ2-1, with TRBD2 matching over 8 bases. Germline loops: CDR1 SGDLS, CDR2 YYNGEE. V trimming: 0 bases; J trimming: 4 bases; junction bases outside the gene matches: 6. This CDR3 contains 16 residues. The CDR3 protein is CASSVESSGGYNEQFF. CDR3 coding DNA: TGTGCCAGCAGCGTAGAGTCCAGCGGGGGATACAATGAGCAGTTCTTC.

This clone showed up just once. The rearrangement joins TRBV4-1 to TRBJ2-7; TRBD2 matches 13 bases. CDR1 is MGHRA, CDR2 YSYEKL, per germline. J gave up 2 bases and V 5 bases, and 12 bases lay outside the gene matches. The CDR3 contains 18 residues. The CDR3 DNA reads TGCGCCAGCAGCTACACCACTAGCGGGAGGGGAGGGGCCTACGAGCAGTACTTC. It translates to CASSYTTSGRGGAYEQYF.

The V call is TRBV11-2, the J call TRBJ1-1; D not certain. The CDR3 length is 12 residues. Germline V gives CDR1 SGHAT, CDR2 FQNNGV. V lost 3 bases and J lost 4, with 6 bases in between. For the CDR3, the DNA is TGTGCCAGCAGCTTCGGCGGCACTGAAGCTTTCTTT. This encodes CASSFGGTEAFF.